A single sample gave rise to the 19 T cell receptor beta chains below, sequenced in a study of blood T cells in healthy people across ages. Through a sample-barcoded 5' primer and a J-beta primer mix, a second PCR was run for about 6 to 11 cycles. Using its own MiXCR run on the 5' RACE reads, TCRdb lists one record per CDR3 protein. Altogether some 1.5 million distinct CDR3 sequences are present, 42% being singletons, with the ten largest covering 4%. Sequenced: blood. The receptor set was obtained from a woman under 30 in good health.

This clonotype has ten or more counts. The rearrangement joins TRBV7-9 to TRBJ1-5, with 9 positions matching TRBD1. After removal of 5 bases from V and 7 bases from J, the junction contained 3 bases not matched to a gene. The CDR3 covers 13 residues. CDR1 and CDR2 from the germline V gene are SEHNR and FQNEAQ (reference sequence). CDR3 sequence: CASSLGQGQPQHF. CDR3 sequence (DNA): TGTGCCAGCAGCCTCGGACAGGGGCAGCCCCAGCATTTT.

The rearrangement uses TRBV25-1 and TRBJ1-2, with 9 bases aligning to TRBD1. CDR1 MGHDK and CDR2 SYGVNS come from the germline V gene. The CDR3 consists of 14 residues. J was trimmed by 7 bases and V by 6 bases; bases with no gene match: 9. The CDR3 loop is CASRLTGTGIGYTF. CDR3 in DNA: TGTGCCAGCAGGCTCACCGGGACAGGGATTGGCTACACCTTC.

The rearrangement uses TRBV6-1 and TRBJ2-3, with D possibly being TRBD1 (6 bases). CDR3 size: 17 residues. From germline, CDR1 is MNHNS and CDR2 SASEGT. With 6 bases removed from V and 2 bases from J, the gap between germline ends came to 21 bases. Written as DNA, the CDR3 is TGTGCCAGCAGCTCAGTTACTGGGGACAAGATCACAGATACGCAGTATTTT. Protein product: CASSSVTGDKITDTQYF.

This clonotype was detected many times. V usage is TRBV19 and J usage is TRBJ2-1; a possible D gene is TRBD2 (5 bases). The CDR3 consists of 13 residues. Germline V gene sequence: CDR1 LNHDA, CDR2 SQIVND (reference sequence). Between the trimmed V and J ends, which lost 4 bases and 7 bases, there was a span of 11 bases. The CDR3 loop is CASSTRTGNEQFF. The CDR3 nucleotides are TGTGCCAGTAGTACCCGTACGGGGAATGAGCAGTTCTTC.

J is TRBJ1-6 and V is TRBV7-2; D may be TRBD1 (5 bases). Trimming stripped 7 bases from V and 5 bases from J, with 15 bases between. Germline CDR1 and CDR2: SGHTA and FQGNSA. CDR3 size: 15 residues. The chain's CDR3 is CASKSGGTNNSPLHF. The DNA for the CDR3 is TGTGCCAGCAAGTCCGGAGGGACCAATAATTCACCCCTCCACTTT.

In DNA form, the CDR3 reads TGTGCCAGCAGCTCCCCCCTGGGGACTGTCTACGAGCAGTACTTC. This sequence encodes CASSSPLGTVYEQYF. This sequence joins TRBV11-1 and TRBJ2-7, with a tentative D call TRBD2 (6 bases). This CDR3 comprises 15 residues. Trimming left V 4 bases short and J 3 bases short, with 16 bases between. Per the germline V gene, CDR1 is SGHAT and CDR2 is FQDESV (reference sequence). Using reference TRBV11-1 and TRBJ2-7 for the parts outside the CDR3, the full variable domain is EAEVAQSPRYKITEKSQAVAFWCDPISGHATLYWYRQILGQGPELLVQFQDESVVDDSQLPKDRFSAERLKGVDSTLKIQPAELGDSAMYLCASSSPLGTVYEQYFGPGTRLTVT.

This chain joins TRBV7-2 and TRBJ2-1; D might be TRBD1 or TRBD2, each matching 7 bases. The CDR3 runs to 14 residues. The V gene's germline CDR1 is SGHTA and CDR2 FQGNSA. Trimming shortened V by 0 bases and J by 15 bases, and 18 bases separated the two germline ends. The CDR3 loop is CASSLAAGGALAFF. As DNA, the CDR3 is TGTGCCAGCAGCTTAGCGGCAGGGGGGGCACTAGCGTTCTTC.

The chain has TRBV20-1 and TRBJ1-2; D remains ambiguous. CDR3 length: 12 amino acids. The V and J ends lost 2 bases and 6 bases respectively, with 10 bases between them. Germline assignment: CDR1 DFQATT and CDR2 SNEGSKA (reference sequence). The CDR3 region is CSARSGHDGYTF. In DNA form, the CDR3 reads TGCAGTGCTAGATCTGGGCACGATGGCTACACCTTC.

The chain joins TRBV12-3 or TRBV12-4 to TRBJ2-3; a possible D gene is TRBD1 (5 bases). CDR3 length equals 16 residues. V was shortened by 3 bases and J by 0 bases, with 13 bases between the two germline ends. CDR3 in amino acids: CASSLFRGYSTDTQYF. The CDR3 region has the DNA TGTGCCAGCAGTTTGTTTAGGGGTTATAGCACAGATACGCAGTATTTT.

CDR3 sequence reads: CASSQDRGQTQYF. For the CDR3, the DNA is TGCGCCAGCAGCCAAGATCGTGGTCAGACGCAGTATTTT. The gene calls are TRBV4-1 and TRBJ2-3; the D is unclear. V shed 0 bases and J shed 9 bases, with 10 bases lying between them. The length of the CDR3 is 13 residues. The germline V gene has CDR1 MGHRA and CDR2 YSYEKL.

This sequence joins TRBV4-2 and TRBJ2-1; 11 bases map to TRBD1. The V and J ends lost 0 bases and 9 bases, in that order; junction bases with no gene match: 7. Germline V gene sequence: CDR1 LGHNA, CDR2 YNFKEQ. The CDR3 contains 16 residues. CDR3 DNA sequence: TGTGCCAGCAGCCAAGATATCCGGACAGGGGGCGTTGAGCAGTTCTTC. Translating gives CASSQDIRTGGVEQFF.

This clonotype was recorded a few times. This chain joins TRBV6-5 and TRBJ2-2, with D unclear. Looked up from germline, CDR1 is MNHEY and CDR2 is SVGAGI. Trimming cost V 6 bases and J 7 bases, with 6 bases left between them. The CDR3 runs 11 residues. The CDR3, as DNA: TGTGCCAGCAGGTTCCTCGGGGAGCTGTTTTTT. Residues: CASRFLGELFF.

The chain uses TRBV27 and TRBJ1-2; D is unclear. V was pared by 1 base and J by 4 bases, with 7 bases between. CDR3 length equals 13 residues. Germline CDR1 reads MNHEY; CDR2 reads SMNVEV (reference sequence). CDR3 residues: CASSLWTGYGYTF. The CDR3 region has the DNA TGTGCCAGCAGTTTATGGACGGGCTATGGCTACACCTTC.

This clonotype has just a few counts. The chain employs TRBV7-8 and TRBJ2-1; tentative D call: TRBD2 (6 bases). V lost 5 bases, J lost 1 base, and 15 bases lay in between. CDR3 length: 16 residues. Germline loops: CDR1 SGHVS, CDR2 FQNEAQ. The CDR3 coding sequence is TGTGCCAGCAGCCGACCCGGGACTTTTTCCTACAATGAGCAGTTCTTC. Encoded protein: CASSRPGTFSYNEQFF.

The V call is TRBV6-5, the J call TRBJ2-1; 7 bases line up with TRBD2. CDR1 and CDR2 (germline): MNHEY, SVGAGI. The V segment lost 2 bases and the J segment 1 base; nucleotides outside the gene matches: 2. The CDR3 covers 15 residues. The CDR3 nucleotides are TGTGCCAGCAGTTACGAGCGGGGATCCTACAATGAGCAGTTCTTC. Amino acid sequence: CASSYERGSYNEQFF.

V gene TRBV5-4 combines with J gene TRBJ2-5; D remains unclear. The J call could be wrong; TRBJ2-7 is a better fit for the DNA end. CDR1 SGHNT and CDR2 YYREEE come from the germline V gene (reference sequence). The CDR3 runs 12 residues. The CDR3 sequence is CASSPGIDEQYF. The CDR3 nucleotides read TGTGCCAGCAGCCCTGGGATCGACGAGCAGTACTTC.

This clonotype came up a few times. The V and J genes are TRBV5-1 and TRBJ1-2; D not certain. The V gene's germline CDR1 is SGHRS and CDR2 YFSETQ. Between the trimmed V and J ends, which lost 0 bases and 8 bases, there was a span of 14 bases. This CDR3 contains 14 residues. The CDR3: CASSLAFGRSGYTF. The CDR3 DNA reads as TGCGCCAGCAGCTTGGCGTTCGGAAGGAGCGGCTACACCTTC.

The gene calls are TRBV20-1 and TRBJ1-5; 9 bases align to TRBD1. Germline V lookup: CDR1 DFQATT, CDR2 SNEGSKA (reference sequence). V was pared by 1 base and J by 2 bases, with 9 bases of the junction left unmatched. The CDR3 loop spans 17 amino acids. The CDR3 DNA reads TGCAGTGCTAGAGTCGGCGGACAGGGGCTTGGCAATCAGCCCCAGCATTTT. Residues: CSARVGGQGLGNQPQHF.

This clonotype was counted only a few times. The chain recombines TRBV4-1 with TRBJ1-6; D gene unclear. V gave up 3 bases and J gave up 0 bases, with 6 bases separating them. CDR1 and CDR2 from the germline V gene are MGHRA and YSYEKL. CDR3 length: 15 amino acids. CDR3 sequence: CASSQASSYNSPLHF. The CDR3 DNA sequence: TGCGCCAGCAGCCAGGCGAGCTCCTATAATTCACCCCTCCACTTT.